This passage covers 19 T cell receptor beta chains from one sample sequenced in a study of blood T cell repertoires in COVID-19 (dated by TCRdb to about 2020). Libraries were constructed by the immunoSEQ multiplex PCR assay. TCRdb mirrors the immuneACCESS table, restricted to in-frame sequences. Some clones are absent from its copies; in checked studies, under half trace to an unresolved V gene, and the reason for the others is unknown. Counted in this sample were about 170,000 clones; 74% of them appeared once. The ten most abundant clones make up 3% of the sample. Sequenced: peripheral blood. The receptors were sampled from a woman older than 75 with acute or convalescent COVID-19.

CDR3 loop: CASSYPGQGVETQYF. In DNA, the CDR3 is TGTGCCAGCAGTTACCCGGGACAGGGTGTAGAGACCCAGTACTTC. V usage is TRBV6-2 or TRBV6-3 and J usage is TRBJ2-5; 9 nucleotides align to TRBD1. Losses at the gene ends were 2 bases for V and 4 bases for J; bases not matched to a gene: 5. Germline V gene lookup returns CDR1 MNHEY and CDR2 SVGEGT. This CDR3 comprises 15 residues.

The V call is TRBV28, the J call TRBJ1-5; D unclear. The CDR3 is 14 amino acids. V shed 4 bases and J shed 4 bases, with 11 bases lying between them. The V gene's germline CDR1 is MDHEN and CDR2 SYDVKM. In nucleotides, the CDR3 is TGTGCCAGCAGTTCCCGGGCGGGGAATCAGCCCCAGCATTTT. Translating it yields CASSSRAGNQPQHF.

A single count supports this clone. The rearrangement links TRBV2 to TRBJ2-5, with 13 positions matching TRBD2. Germline V gene sequence: CDR1 SNHLY, CDR2 FYNNEI. With 8 bases clipped from V and 0 bases from J, the junction kept 6 bases outside the gene matches. CDR3 length: 16 amino acids. CDR3 in amino acids: CASGGTSGTYQETQYF. CDR3 in DNA: TGTGCCAGCGGGGGGACTAGCGGGACTTACCAAGAGACCCAGTACTTC.

The genes are TRBV6-5 and TRBJ2-5, with 8 bases matching TRBD1. In germline, CDR1 is MNHEY, CDR2 SVGAGI. The CDR3 loop spans 15 amino acids. The junction had 11 bases not matched to a gene; V was cut back by 7 bases and J by 4 bases. CDR3 DNA sequence: TGTGCCAGCACCAAGACCAGGGGGCCGGGAGAGACCCAGTACTTC. This codes for CASTKTRGPGETQYF.

The gene calls are TRBV30 and TRBJ1-4; D remains ambiguous. Trimming cost V 6 bases and J 3 bases, with 14 bases left between them. Germline V lookup: CDR1 GTSNPN, CDR2 SVGIG (reference sequence). This CDR3 region has 14 residues. The chain's CDR3 is CACNQDSANEKLFF. CDR3 in DNA: TGTGCCTGCAACCAGGACTCGGCTAATGAAAAACTGTTTTTT. Full variable domain (outside the CDR3, taken from reference TRBV30 and TRBJ1-4): SQTIHQWPATLVQPVGSPLSLECTVEGTSNPNLYWYRQAAGRGLQLLFYSVGIGQISSEVPQNLSASRPQDRQFILSSKKLLLSDSGFYLCACNQDSANEKLFFGSGTQLSVL.

There are a few counts of this clone. The CDR3 sequence: CATSETDRVGETQYF. The CDR3 DNA reads as TGTGCCACCAGTGAAACCGACAGGGTAGGAGAGACCCAGTACTTC. The rearrangement links TRBV24-1 to TRBJ2-5; 7 positions agree with TRBD1. V lost 4 bases and J lost 4; bases outside the gene matches: 8. The CDR3 sequence is 15 residues long. CDR1 is KGHDR, CDR2 SFDVKD, per germline.

This clone was seen a few times. The V call is TRBV10-1, the J call TRBJ2-1, with a possible D match to TRBD2 (6 bases). The CDR3 extends over 12 amino acids. Germline V gives CDR1 WNHNN, CDR2 SYGVQD (reference sequence). V lost 2 bases and J lost 11, with 10 bases in between. The CDR3 DNA is TGCGCCAGCAGTGAGGTCCGGGGGAAGCAGTTCTTC. Translated: CASSEVRGKQFF.

This clone was seen a single time. This chain joins TRBV28 and TRBJ1-2; the D gene is possibly TRBD1 (6 bases). This CDR3 is 11 amino acids long. Trimming stripped 8 bases from V and 11 bases from J, with 15 bases between. CDR1 and CDR2 from the germline V gene are MDHEN and SYDVKM. The CDR3 DNA reads as TGTGCCAGCTACTTGAGGGGGGGTTACACCTTC. It is translated as CASYLRGGYTF.

V gene TRBV2 combines with J gene TRBJ2-6, with 7 nucleotides matching TRBD1. The CDR3 is 15 residues long. V lost 7 bases to trimming and J lost 0 bases; unmatched junction nucleotides: 3. Germline CDR1 reads SNHLY; CDR2 reads FYNNEI. The CDR3, as DNA: TGTGCCAGCACAGGGGACAGCTCTGGGGCCAACGTCCTGACTTTC. It yields the protein CASTGDSSGANVLTF.

The CDR3 nucleotides read TGCGCCAGCAGCTTGACCGGACAGGGGCGTTCACCCCTCCACTTT. As protein: CASSLTGQGRSPLHF. The chain combines TRBV5-1 with TRBJ1-6; 9 bases match TRBD1. The V gene end was trimmed by 1 base and the J gene end by 9 bases; junction bases not matched to a gene: 5. Germline CDR1 SGHRS, CDR2 YFSETQ. The CDR3 sequence is 15 residues long.

This chain joins TRBV27 and TRBJ2-7, with D perhaps TRBD2 (6 bases). The CDR3 loop spans 17 amino acids. With 6 bases removed from V and 1 base from J, the gap between germline ends came to 22 bases. CDR1 and CDR2 from the germline V gene are MNHEY and SMNVEV (reference sequence). CDR3 sequence (DNA): TGTGCCAGCAGGATTTCCCGTCGACGGGAGAAGTCCTACGAGCAGTACTTC. It translates to CASRISRRREKSYEQYF.

The CDR3: CASSVTGNFDNEQFF. As DNA, the CDR3 is TGTGCCAGCAGTGTAACGGGGAATTTCGACAATGAGCAGTTCTTC. This sequence joins TRBV28 and TRBJ2-1; possibly TRBD2 for D (5 bases). The CDR3 covers 15 residues. Trimming pared 5 bases from V and 5 bases from J, leaving 16 bases between. Germline V lookup: CDR1 MDHEN, CDR2 SYDVKM.

V gene TRBV5-1 combines with J gene TRBJ2-7; 9 nucleotides align to TRBD2. V shed 3 bases, J shed 2 bases, and the junction held 6 bases outside the gene matches. The CDR3 has 15 amino acids. Germline-derived CDR1 and CDR2 are SGHRS and YFSETQ. Here the CDR3 reads CASSYGLASAYEQYF. The CDR3 nucleotides are TGCGCCAGCAGCTACGGACTAGCGAGCGCCTACGAGCAGTACTTC.

The chain couples TRBV3-1 (or the pseudogene TRBV3-2) to TRBJ1-2, with D perhaps TRBD1 (5 bases). Germline CDR1 LGHDT, CDR2 YNNKEL (reference sequence). This CDR3 comprises 12 residues. Trimming removed 1 base from V and 9 bases from J, with 9 bases in between. CDR3 in amino acids: CASSQARVRYTF. The CDR3, as DNA: TGTGCCAGCAGCCAAGCCAGGGTACGCTACACCTTC.

In this sample, this clone turned up a few times. The chain employs TRBV6-5 and TRBJ1-2; 7 bases fit TRBD1. The V segment lost 5 bases and the J segment 0 bases; nucleotides outside the gene matches: 6. This CDR3 has 15 residues. Germline values: CDR1 MNHEY, CDR2 SVGAGI. The CDR3 protein is CASSLTGTANYGYTF. Here the CDR3 DNA reads TGTGCCAGCAGTCTGACCGGGACAGCTAACTATGGCTACACCTTC.

The V gene is TRBV7-2, the J gene TRBJ1-2; D is possibly TRBD1 (6 bases). The V gene lost 4 bases and the J gene lost 8 bases, with 17 bases spanning the gap. There are 14 residues in the CDR3. Germline V CDR1 and CDR2: SGHTA, FQGNSA. DNA for the CDR3: TGTGCCAGCAGCTGGAATCCAGGGGCTTGGGGCTACACCTTC. It translates to CASSWNPGAWGYTF.

The chain recombines TRBV9 with TRBJ1-1; tentative D call: TRBD1 (5 bases). Germline CDR1 and CDR2: SGDLS and YYNGEE. The CDR3 totals 15 residues. The V and J ends lost 0 bases and 0 bases respectively, with 9 bases between them. The CDR3 DNA reads TGTGCCAGCAGCGTAGGGGGACTGTTGAACACTGAAGCTTTCTTT. Its translation is CASSVGGLLNTEAFF.

This rearrangement joins TRBV19 to TRBJ2-3; possible D gene TRBD2, 6 bases. The CDR3 covers 16 residues. CDR1 is LNHDA, CDR2 SQIVND, per germline (reference sequence). The V and J ends lost 7 bases and 0 bases respectively, with 17 bases between them. CDR3 DNA: TGTGCCAGTACCCCCGGGGGTCCCCGGAGCACAGATACGCAGTATTTT. Translating it yields CASTPGGPRSTDTQYF.

CDR3 sequence reads: CASREPQGPGNSPLHF. CDR3 nucleotides: TGTGCCAGCAGAGAACCCCAGGGTCCTGGCAATTCACCCCTCCACTTT. This chain joins TRBV6-1 and TRBJ1-6; a possible D gene is TRBD1 (5 bases). The CDR3 is 16 residues long. The germline CDR1 and CDR2 sequences are MNHNS and SASEGT. With 6 bases removed from V and 7 bases from J, the gap between germline ends came to 19 bases.